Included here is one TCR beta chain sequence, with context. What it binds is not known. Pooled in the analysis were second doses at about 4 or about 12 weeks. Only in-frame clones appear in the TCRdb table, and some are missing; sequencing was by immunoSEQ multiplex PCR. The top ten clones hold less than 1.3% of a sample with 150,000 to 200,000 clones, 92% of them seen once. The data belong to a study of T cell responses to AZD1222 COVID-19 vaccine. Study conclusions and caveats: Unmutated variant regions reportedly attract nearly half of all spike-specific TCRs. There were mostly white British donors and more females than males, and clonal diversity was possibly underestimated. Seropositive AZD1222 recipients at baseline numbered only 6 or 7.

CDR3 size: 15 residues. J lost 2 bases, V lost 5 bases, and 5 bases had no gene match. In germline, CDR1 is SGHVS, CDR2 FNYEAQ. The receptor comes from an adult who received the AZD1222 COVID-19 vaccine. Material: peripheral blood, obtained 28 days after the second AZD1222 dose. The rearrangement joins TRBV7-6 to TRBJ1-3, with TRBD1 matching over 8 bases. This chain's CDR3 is CASSPPGGTGNTIYF. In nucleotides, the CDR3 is TGTGCCAGCAGCCCCCCAGGGGGCACTGGAAACACCATATATTTT.